This entry lists 15 T cell receptor beta chains sequenced from one sample in a study of human T cells and chemical hapten exposure. TCRdb recomputed calls from the RACE reads with MiXCR, one row per CDR3 protein. The sample has about 140,000 distinct CDR3 sequences; 12% are singletons. The time point is: patch test 2, 6 weeks after DPC sensitization. The treatment here: therapeutic diphenylcyclopropenone sensitization with weekly scalp DPC. The sequenced sample was whole blood, obtained in connection with sensitization to the hapten diphenylcyclopropenone (DPC). These receptor sequences come from a woman aged 45-65 years with alopecia areata. Some clones in this sample may be carry-over from other donors' samples.

The table lists this clonotype with a few counts. The chain recombines TRBV19 with TRBJ1-5; TRBD1 might be the D (6 bases). The CDR3 spans 15 residues. Per the germline V gene, CDR1 is LNHDA and CDR2 is SQIVND (reference sequence). V was cut by 9 bases and J by 0 bases, with 15 bases left in between. The CDR3 bases are TGTGCCAGCCGCGGAGGGGGGCCTAGCAATCAGCCCCAGCATTTT. This encodes CASRGGGPSNQPQHF.

This clonotype was seen repeatedly, ten times or more. The V gene is TRBV3-1, the J gene TRBJ1-1; no clear D. This CDR3 spans 13 amino acids. Germline assignment: CDR1 LGHDT and CDR2 YNNKEL (reference sequence). The germline V and J ends were trimmed by 4 bases and 0 bases, with 6 bases remaining between them. The DNA of the CDR3 is TGTGCCAGCAGCCCTCTTTTGAACACTGAAGCTTTCTTT. This encodes CASSPLLNTEAFF.

The chain employs TRBV13 and TRBJ2-7, with D possibly being TRBD2 (5 bases). Looked up from germline, CDR1 is PRHDT and CDR2 is FYEKMQ (reference sequence). The V end lost 5 bases, the J end lost 7 bases, and 24 bases lay between the germline ends. This CDR3 has 16 amino acids. The CDR3 DNA sequence: TGTGCCAGCAGCCTCCGGAGTGCGGGCATCCTGGTAGAGCAGTACTTC. Translating gives CASSLRSAGILVEQYF.

The chain uses TRBV27 and TRBJ2-6, with D perhaps TRBD1 (5 bases). Germline assignment: CDR1 MNHEY and CDR2 SMNVEV (reference sequence). The CDR3 length is 17 residues. Between the trimmed V and J ends, which lost 2 bases and 1 base, there was a span of 12 bases. In nucleotides, the CDR3 is TGTGCCAGCAGTTTAACCGGCACAGGTTCTGGGGCCAACGTCCTGACTTTC. Its protein is CASSLTGTGSGANVLTF.

With regard to this clonotype: A read error may be the cause here, since a much bigger clone is one base away. This chain connects TRBV6-2 or TRBV6-3 to TRBJ2-7, with TRBD2 as a possible D gene (5 bases). V was cut by 4 bases and J by 3 bases, with 19 bases left in between. Per the germline V gene, CDR1 is MNHEY and CDR2 is SVGEGT. This CDR3 comprises 16 residues. The CDR3 DNA reads as TGTGCCAGCAGTTGGCGACCGAGGGCCTCCTTCTACGAGCAGTACTTC. It codes for CASSWRPRASFYEQYF.

On this clonotype: A clone one base away is much larger, so this may be a read error. The chain carries TRBV7-2 and TRBJ2-5; D possibly uses TRBD1 or TRBD2 (7 bases each). CDR1 and CDR2 from the germline V gene are SGHTA and FQGNSA. The CDR3 covers 16 residues. The CDR3 region is CASSLGPRGGTETQNF. The CDR3 region has the DNA TGTGCCAGCAGCTTAGGCCCCCGGGGAGGGACAGAGACCCAGAACTTC.

CDR3 protein: CASSLGGTGVNEQFF. The CDR3 coding sequence is TGTGCCAGCAGCTTAGGCGGGACAGGGGTCAATGAGCAGTTCTTC. This sequence joins TRBV7-2 and TRBJ2-1; 10 positions match TRBD1. The V gene's germline CDR1 is SGHTA and CDR2 FQGNSA. Trimming removed 1 base from V and 6 bases from J; junction bases left unmatched: 3. The CDR3 has 15 amino acids.

The rearrangement joins TRBV7-4 to TRBJ2-3; a possible D gene is TRBD2 (6 bases). Germline V lookup: CDR1 SGHVT, CDR2 SQSDAQ. V was cut by 2 bases and J by 4 bases, with 16 bases left in between. The length of the CDR3 is 16 residues. In DNA, the CDR3 is TGTGCCAGCAGCTTACTTTGTCGGGAGACTCCAGATACGCAGTATTTT. Its translation is CASSLLCRETPDTQYF.

The chain links TRBV20-1 to TRBJ2-7; 9 bases map to TRBD1. Looked up from germline, CDR1 is DFQATT and CDR2 is SNEGSKA (reference sequence). V shed 1 base and J 4 bases; nucleotides not matched to a gene: 8. CDR3 length: 15 residues. The CDR3 DNA follows: TGCAGTGCTAGAGGGAGTCCGGGACAGGGTTACGAGCAGTACTTC. Translated, it gives CSARGSPGQGYEQYF.

The chain carries TRBV20-1 and TRBJ2-3, with unresolved D. Trimming removed 5 bases at V and 4 bases at J, with 10 bases between. Per germline, CDR1 DFQATT and CDR2 SNEGSKA (reference sequence). The CDR3 is 12 residues long. The CDR3: CSAPYPPDTQYF. CDR3 coding DNA: TGCAGTGCTCCCTACCCCCCAGATACGCAGTATTTT.

Ten or more counts support this clonotype. The rearrangement links TRBV20-1 to TRBJ1-4; D gene unclear. The CDR3 has 12 residues. Germline values: CDR1 DFQATT, CDR2 SNEGSKA (reference sequence). The V end was cut by 7 bases, the J end by 7 bases, with 13 bases between. The CDR3 protein is CSVGRSSEKLFF. The CDR3, as DNA: TGCAGTGTAGGCAGGAGTAGTGAAAAACTGTTTTTT.

The chain recombines TRBV18 with TRBJ2-7; 9 bases align to TRBD1. The CDR3 length is 14 residues. V shed 4 bases, J shed 9 bases, and the junction held 10 bases outside the gene matches. From germline, CDR1 is KGHSH and CDR2 LQKENI. The CDR3 region is CASSRSGTGNGQYF. CDR3 coding DNA: TGTGCCAGCTCACGCTCCGGGACAGGGAATGGGCAGTACTTC.

In this sample, this clonotype turned up a few times. The J gene is TRBJ2-5, the V gene TRBV14; maybe TRBD2 (5 bases). The germline V gene encodes CDR1 SGHDN and CDR2 FVKESK. Trimming shortened V by 8 bases and J by 1 base, and 11 bases separated the two germline ends. The CDR3 runs 13 residues. CDR3 amino acids: CASCPSRQETQYF. The CDR3, as DNA: TGTGCCAGCTGTCCTAGCCGCCAAGAGACCCAGTACTTC.

This clonotype was found a few times. The chain carries TRBV7-2 and TRBJ2-1, with 14 bases matching TRBD2. The CDR3 loop spans 15 amino acids. J was trimmed by 9 bases and V by 4 bases; bases with no gene match: 5. Germline CDR1 SGHTA, CDR2 FQGNSA. CDR3 in amino acids: CASSSSGLAGAEQFF. CDR3 bases: TGTGCCAGCAGCTCCTCGGGACTAGCGGGAGCTGAGCAGTTCTTC.

J is TRBJ2-5 and V is TRBV20-1; the match to TRBD2 covers 14 bases. Germline V lookup: CDR1 DFQATT, CDR2 SNEGSKA (reference sequence). This CDR3 has 15 amino acids. V gave up 5 bases and J gave up 4 bases; unmatched junction bases: 6. The chain's CDR3 is CSALPGLAGGETQYF. CDR3 DNA: TGCAGTGCTCTCCCCGGACTAGCGGGAGGAGAGACCCAGTACTTC.